A single sample gave rise to the 18 T cell receptor beta chains below, sequenced in a study of cytomegalovirus exposure and HLA in healthy donors. 13 Jbeta primers and 60 Vbeta primers were used for the PCR. The data were produced by immunoSEQ multiplex PCR, yet TCRdb's version contains in-frame clones alone and is incomplete. Counted here are approximately 110,000 clones, over 65% occurring once; the ten biggest clones make up about 1.9%. The sample comprised PBMCs. These TCRs come from a man in his fifties or sixties in good health and CMV-seronegative.

The rearrangement uses TRBV7-9 and TRBJ1-6; 7 bases fit TRBD1. Looked up from germline, CDR1 is SEHNR and CDR2 is FQNEAQ (reference sequence). The CDR3 sequence is 14 residues long. The CDR3 loop is CAVTQGPDNSPLHF. The CDR3 DNA sequence: TGTGCAGTCACACAGGGGCCCGATAATTCACCCCTCCACTTT.

The rearrangement uses TRBV6-5 and TRBJ1-2; D is unresolved. CDR1 and CDR2 from the germline V gene are MNHEY and SVGAGI. The CDR3 consists of 13 residues. V was pared by 6 bases and J by 2 bases, with 10 bases between. The CDR3 loop is CASRQMGNYGYTF. Here the CDR3 DNA reads TGTGCCAGCAGGCAAATGGGCAACTATGGCTACACCTTC.

This chain uses TRBV6-5 with TRBJ1-1; 7 bases are a match to TRBD1. The CDR3 is 14 amino acids. V lost 10 bases and J lost 0; bases outside the gene matches: 8. Germline V gives CDR1 MNHEY, CDR2 SVGAGI. Written as DNA, the CDR3 is TGTGCCACCCGACCGGACAGGCTGAACACTGAAGCTTTCTTT. Amino acid sequence: CATRPDRLNTEAFF.

The chain employs TRBV7-2 and TRBJ2-1; D possibly corresponds to TRBD1 (7 bases). The CDR3 is 16 amino acids. The germline gives CDR1 SGHTA, CDR2 FQGNSA. Deletions cut 9 bases from V and 0 bases from J, with 18 bases between. The DNA for the CDR3 is TGTGCCAGAAGGGAGGACAGGCTATACTCCTACAATGAGCAGTTCTTC. Amino acids: CARREDRLYSYNEQFF.

This chain joins TRBV7-9 and TRBJ1-5, with a tentative D call TRBD1 (6 bases). The V gene's germline CDR1 is SEHNR and CDR2 FQNEAQ (reference sequence). The CDR3 length is 14 residues. The ends were cut back, 2 bases at V and 6 bases at J, with 11 bases in the middle. CDR3 nucleotides: TGTGCCAGCAGCTTAACAGGGACGGCTCAGCCCCAGCATTTT. Its translation: CASSLTGTAQPQHF.

V gene TRBV6-1 combines with J gene TRBJ2-2; D ambiguous. V dropped 3 bases and J dropped 5 bases, with 4 bases sitting between them. Germline CDR1 and CDR2: MNHNS and SASEGT. This CDR3 contains 12 residues. CDR3 sequence: CASSDMTGELFF. As DNA, the CDR3 is TGTGCCAGCAGTGATATGACCGGGGAGCTGTTTTTT.

This clone appeared once. The chain employs TRBV19 and TRBJ1-2; no clear D. V lost 3 bases and J lost 8, with 10 bases in between. The CDR3 contains 12 residues. Germline lookup yields CDR1 LNHDA and CDR2 SQIVND (reference sequence). The CDR3 reads CASSISGRGYTF. The CDR3 bases are TGTGCCAGTAGTATTTCTGGTAGAGGCTACACCTTC.

This chain joins TRBV11-3 and TRBJ2-7; D gene ambiguous. V lost 3 bases and J lost 1, with 10 bases in between. Germline V CDR1 and CDR2: SGHNT, YENEEA. This CDR3 spans 14 amino acids. In DNA, the CDR3 is TGTGCCAGCAGCTTGGGCGCCGTATCCTACGAGCAGTACTTC. Its translation: CASSLGAVSYEQYF. The full variable domain, its missing parts supplied by reference TRBV11-3 and TRBJ2-7, is EAGVVQSPRYKIIEKKQPVAFWCNPISGHNTLYWYLQNLGQGPELLIRYENEEAVDDSQLPKDRFSAERLKGVDSTLKIQPAELGDSAVYLCASSLGAVSYEQYFGPGTRLTVT.

This clone was picked up a small number of times. The chain is built from TRBV7-8 and TRBJ1-5; 8 bases are a match to TRBD1. V trimming: 5 bases; J trimming: 5 bases; junction bases outside the gene matches: 5. Germline loops: CDR1 SGHVS, CDR2 FQNEAQ. The CDR3 spans 14 residues. CDR3 DNA: TGTGCCAGCAGCACCCGACAGGGGTATCAGCCCCAGCATTTT. Its protein is CASSTRQGYQPQHF.

The chain couples TRBV6-5 to TRBJ2-6, with a weak D call TRBD1 (8 bases). This CDR3 contains 15 residues. Germline values: CDR1 MNHEY, CDR2 SVGAGI. V lost 10 bases and J 2 bases, leaving 15 bases between the germline ends. Here the CDR3 reads CAITGGGTGANVLTF. Here the CDR3 DNA reads TGTGCCATCACAGGGGGAGGGACTGGGGCCAACGTCCTGACTTTC.

This chain joins TRBV15 and TRBJ1-6, with D perhaps matching TRBD1 (6 bases). V was clipped by 0 bases and J by 4 bases, with 10 bases between them. This CDR3 is built from 16 residues. Germline V gene data show CDR1 as LNHNV and CDR2 as YYDKDF (reference sequence). CDR3 region: CATSRDQQGYNSPLHF. DNA of the CDR3: TGTGCCACCAGCAGAGACCAGCAGGGGTATAATTCACCCCTCCACTTT.

This sequence joins TRBV2 and TRBJ2-7; the match to TRBD2 covers 8 bases. The germline V gene encodes CDR1 SNHLY and CDR2 FYNNEI. V was clipped by 5 bases and J by 2 bases; unmatched bases: 5. The CDR3 is made up of 14 amino acids. CDR3: CASSTAGVTYEQYF. In DNA form, the CDR3 reads TGTGCCAGCAGTACAGCGGGGGTGACCTACGAGCAGTACTTC.

The V call is TRBV6-1, the J call TRBJ1-1; unclear D gene. The V end lost 6 bases, the J end lost 5 bases, and 13 bases lay between the germline ends. The CDR3 runs to 13 residues. Looked up from germline, CDR1 is MNHNS and CDR2 is SASEGT. CDR3 protein: CASRPRVGTEAFF. The CDR3 nucleotides are TGTGCCAGCAGACCGCGGGTAGGAACTGAAGCTTTCTTT.

This rearrangement joins TRBV2 to TRBJ2-3; D unresolved. Germline CDR1 SNHLY, CDR2 FYNNEI. The CDR3 length is 12 residues. The V end was cut by 5 bases, the J end by 3 bases, with 6 bases between. Here the CDR3 DNA reads TGTGCCAGCAGTTACAGAACAGATACGCAGTATTTT. This codes for CASSYRTDTQYF. Variable domain in full (rest from reference TRBV2 and TRBJ2-3): EPEVTQTPSHQVTQMGQEVILRCVPISNHLYFYWYRQILGQKVEFLVSFYNNEISEKSEIFDDQFSVERPDGSNFTLKIRSTKLEDSAMYFCASSYRTDTQYFGPGTRLTVL.

The V gene is TRBV5-1, the J gene TRBJ1-5; D is perhaps TRBD1 (5 bases). V was clipped by 0 bases and J by 4 bases, with 11 bases between them. Germline lookup yields CDR1 SGHRS and CDR2 YFSETQ. The CDR3 has 15 residues. CDR3 in DNA: TGCGCCAGCAGCTTGGAGGGGAGGGATAATCAGCCCCAGCATTTT. Residues: CASSLEGRDNQPQHF.

V usage is TRBV11-3 and J usage is TRBJ1-5; D is unresolved. The CDR3 is 17 residues long. Germline V gene data show CDR1 as SGHNT and CDR2 as YENEEA. V dropped 5 bases and J dropped 0 bases, with 17 bases sitting between them. CDR3 bases: TGTGCCAGCAGCAGCGGGAGGGTCCTCGATAGCAATCAGCCCCAGCATTTT. Amino acids: CASSSGRVLDSNQPQHF.

The chain is built from TRBV2 and TRBJ2-2; no clear D gene. This CDR3 spans 13 amino acids. Germline assignment: CDR1 SNHLY and CDR2 FYNNEI. V lost 4 bases, J lost 4 bases, and 7 bases lay in between. The CDR3, as DNA: TGTGCCAGCAGTGGTCAATTCACCGGGGAGCTGTTTTTT. It encodes CASSGQFTGELFF.

The J gene is TRBJ2-2, the V gene TRBV19; 8 nucleotides match TRBD2. The CDR3 is 14 amino acids. Germline V gene sequence: CDR1 LNHDA, CDR2 SQIVND (reference sequence). The trim removed 7 bases at V and 6 bases at J, leaving 7 bases unmatched. For the CDR3, the DNA is TGTGCCAGTAAGGCGGGGGGCCCTGCCGGGGAGCTGTTTTTT. Its protein product is CASKAGGPAGELFF.